The 3 T cell receptor beta chains given below trace back to one sample, sequenced in a study of cytomegalovirus exposure and HLA in healthy donors. The PCR contained 60 Vbeta and 13 Jbeta primers. Assay used: immunoSEQ multiplex PCR; TCRdb lists only in-frame clones, some missing. The sample consists of 150,000 to 200,000 clones, around 88% of them appearing once. The specimen was PBMCs. The receptors derive from a woman in her 30s in good health and CMV-seronegative.

J is TRBJ1-2 and V is TRBV7-9; tentatively, D is TRBD1 (6 bases). CDR3 length equals 17 residues. The V gene lost 4 bases and the J gene lost 3 bases, with 21 bases spanning the gap. Germline CDR1 and CDR2: SEHNR and FQNEAQ (reference sequence). The CDR3 region is CASSYYPARQAHYGYTF. The CDR3 DNA follows: TGTGCCAGCAGCTACTATCCGGCCAGACAGGCACACTATGGCTACACCTTC.

This rearrangement joins TRBV25-1 to TRBJ1-4; D unclear. The CDR3 spans 13 residues. Germline V gives CDR1 MGHDK, CDR2 SYGVNS. The V end was cut by 3 bases, the J end by 8 bases, with 10 bases between. The CDR3 loop is CASSDPRSEKLFF. In nucleotides, the CDR3 is TGTGCCAGCAGTGACCCCAGGTCGGAAAAACTGTTTTTT.

The genes are TRBV5-1 and TRBJ1-4; perhaps TRBD1 as D (6 bases). Germline loops: CDR1 SGHRS, CDR2 YFSETQ. The CDR3 is made up of 18 amino acids. Trimming took 3 bases from V and 6 from J, leaving 24 bases between them. CDR3 sequence reads: CASSSRKDSARRDEKLFF. CDR3 sequence (DNA): TGCGCCAGCAGCTCACGTAAGGACAGCGCCCGACGGGATGAAAAACTGTTTTTT.